This section outlines one T cell receptor (beta chain) sequence together with its context. Profiling relied on immunoSEQ multiplex PCR, and the TCRdb table lists in-frame clones only, not all of them. The sample lists 250,000 to 350,000 clones, 90% seen once, with roughly 2.9% in the top ten. Seattle-derived patients entered the study during active infection and were followed longitudinally. This entry is derived from a study of blood T cell repertoires in COVID-19. The wider study: Samples came from the United States, Italy and Spain, spanning acute and convalescent COVID-19.

The source is a woman in her 30s with COVID-19, enrolled during active disease. The sample comprised peripheral blood.

The CDR3 DNA follows: TGTGCCAGTAGTATAGACAGGGGATCCTATGGCTACACCTTC. Protein sequence: CASSIDRGSYGYTF. The chain uses TRBV19 and TRBJ1-2; D might be TRBD1 (6 bases). The V and J ends lost 0 bases and 4 bases respectively, with 9 bases between them. Germline assignment: CDR1 LNHDA and CDR2 SQIVND (reference sequence). The length of the CDR3 is 14 residues.